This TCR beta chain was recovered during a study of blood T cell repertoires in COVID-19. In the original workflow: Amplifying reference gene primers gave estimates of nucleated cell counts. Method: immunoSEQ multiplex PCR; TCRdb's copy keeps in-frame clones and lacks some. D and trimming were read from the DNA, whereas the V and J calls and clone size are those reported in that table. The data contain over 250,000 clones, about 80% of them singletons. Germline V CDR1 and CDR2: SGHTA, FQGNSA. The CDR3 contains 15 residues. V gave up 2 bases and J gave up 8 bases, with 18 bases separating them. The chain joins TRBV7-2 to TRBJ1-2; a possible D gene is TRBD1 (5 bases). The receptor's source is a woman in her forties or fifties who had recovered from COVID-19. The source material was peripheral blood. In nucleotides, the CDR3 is TGTGCCAGCAGCTTATCCCGAGAAGGGGCCAAGGGCTACACCTTC. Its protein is CASSLSREGAKGYTF.